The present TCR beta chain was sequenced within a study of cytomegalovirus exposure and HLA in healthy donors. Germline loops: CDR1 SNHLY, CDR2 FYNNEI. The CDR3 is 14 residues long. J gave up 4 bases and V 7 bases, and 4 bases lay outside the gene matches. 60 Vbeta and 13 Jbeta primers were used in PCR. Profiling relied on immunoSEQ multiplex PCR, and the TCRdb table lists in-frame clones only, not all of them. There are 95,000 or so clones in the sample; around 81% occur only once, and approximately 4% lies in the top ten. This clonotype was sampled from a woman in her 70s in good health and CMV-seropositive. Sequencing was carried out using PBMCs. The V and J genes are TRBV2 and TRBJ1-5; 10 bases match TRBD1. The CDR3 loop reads CASIRDRGNQPQHF. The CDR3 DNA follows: TGTGCCAGCATCCGGGACAGGGGTAATCAGCCCCAGCATTTT. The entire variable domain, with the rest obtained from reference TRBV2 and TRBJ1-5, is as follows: EPEVTQTPSHQVTQMGQEVILRCVPISNHLYFYWYRQILGQKVEFLVSFYNNEISEKSEIFDDQFSVERPDGSNFTLKIRSTKLEDSAMYFCASIRDRGNQPQHFGDGTRLSIL.